Shown below are 5 T cell receptor beta chains from a single sample sequenced in a study of tissue T cells after allogeneic stem cell transplantation. TCRdb's table, derived via immunoSEQ multiplex PCR, lists solely in-frame clones and lacks some. The sample has almost 8,500 clones, approximately 46% seen once. Time point indicated: mouse harvest day 7 after allogeneic transplant. Each mouse received 10^7 T-cell-depleted marrow cells plus 10^6 splenic CD5+ T cells by tail vein. The sample consisted of skin. The receptors derive from a female BALB/c mouse given C57BL/6 T cells with graft-versus-host disease after an allogeneic hematopoietic cell transplant.

This clone came up a few times. Genes and germline come from the mouse. The observed sequence ends 1 residue before the CDR3 terminus, with the missing tail filled in from the germline J gene. The chain has TRBV23 and TRBJ2-3; TRBD1, the table's D call, lacks a check against the DNA. CDR3 size: 15 residues. The germline gives CDR1 KGHTA, CDR2 FQNQQP. Partial CDR3 DNA: TGCTCCAGCAGTCAAGGACAGACTAGTGCAGAAACGCTGTAT. It yields the protein CSSSQGQTSAETLY. The entire CDR3 is CSSSQGQTSAETLYF.

This clone appeared a few times. Gene names follow the mouse nomenclature. The read stops 1 residue short of the end of the CDR3; the missing end is completed from the germline J gene. This rearrangement joins TRBV26 to TRBJ1-2; D possibly corresponds to TRBD1 (5 bases). Per germline, CDR1 KGHPV and CDR2 FQNQEV (reference sequence). Trimming cost V 5 bases and J 0 bases, with 10 bases left between them. The CDR3 has 14 residues. The covered CDR3 bases are TGTGCCAGCAGTAGGACACCTGCAAACTCCGACTACACC. This gives the protein CASSRTPANSDYT. The complete CDR3 reads CASSRTPANSDYTF.

For this clone: Genes here carry mouse names. The read terminates 1 residue ahead of where the CDR3 ends, so the germline J gene completes it. The chain employs TRBV3 and TRBJ2-3; D possibly corresponds to TRBD1 (5 bases). Trimming pared 2 bases from V and 0 bases from J, leaving 9 bases between. Per the germline V gene, CDR1 is SNHLY and CDR2 is FYNGKV (reference sequence). This CDR3 contains 15 residues. The part of the CDR3 DNA that was read is TGTGCCAGCAGCTTAAGGGGTTCTAGTGCAGAAACGCTGTAT. Translating it yields CASSLRGSSAETLY. The CDR3, in full, reads CASSLRGSSAETLYF.

To note about this clone: All gene names here are mouse names. The DNA ends 1 residue before the CDR3 does, and the rest of the CDR3 is filled in from the germline J gene. The rearrangement links TRBV20 to TRBJ2-2; D unclear. The ends were cut back, 0 bases at V and 0 bases at J, with 5 bases in the middle. This CDR3 has 14 amino acids. Germline loops: CDR1 GFQATS, CDR2 STVNSAI. CDR3 DNA (partial): TGTGGTGCTAGGGACAGATCAAACACCGGGCAGCTCTAC. It specifies CGARDRSNTGQLY. The complete CDR3 reads CGARDRSNTGQLYF.

This clone was detected only a few times. Gene labels here are mouse ones. The read stops 1 residue short of the end of the CDR3; the missing end is completed from the germline J gene. The chain couples TRBV26 to TRBJ1-2; D not resolved. V was cut by 2 bases and J by 2 bases, with 3 bases left in between. The germline gives CDR1 KGHPV, CDR2 FQNQEV (reference sequence). This CDR3 has 12 residues. The CDR3 sequence is CASSLENSDYTF. The CDR3 bases that were read are TGTGCCAGCAGTCTGGAGAACTCCGACTACACC. Based on the CDR3 plus reference TRBV26 and TRBJ1-2, the full variable domain is NSKVIQTPRYLVKGQGQKAKMRCIPEKGHPVVFWYQQNKNNEFKFLINFQNQEVLQQIDMTEKRFSAECPSNSPCSLEIQSSEAGDSALYLCASSLENSDYTFGSGTRLLVI.